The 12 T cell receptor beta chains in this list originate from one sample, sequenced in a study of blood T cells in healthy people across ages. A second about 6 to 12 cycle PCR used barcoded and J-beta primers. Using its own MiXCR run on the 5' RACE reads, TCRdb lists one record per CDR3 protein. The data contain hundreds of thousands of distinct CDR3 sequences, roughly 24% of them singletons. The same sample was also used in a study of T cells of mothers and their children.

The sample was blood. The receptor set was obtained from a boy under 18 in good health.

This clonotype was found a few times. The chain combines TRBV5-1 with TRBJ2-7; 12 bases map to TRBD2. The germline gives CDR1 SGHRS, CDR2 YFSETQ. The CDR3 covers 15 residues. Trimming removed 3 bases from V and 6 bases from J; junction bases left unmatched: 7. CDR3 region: CASSSSGLAGAEQYF. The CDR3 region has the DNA TGCGCCAGCAGCTCCTCGGGACTAGCGGGTGCCGAGCAGTACTTC.

The DNA of the CDR3 is TGTGCCAGCAGTGAAACAGGGGGTGGTTACGAGCAGTACTTC. It yields the protein CASSETGGGYEQYF. This chain joins TRBV6-1 and TRBJ2-5, with 8 bases fitting TRBD1. The better agreement between TRBJ2-7 and the DNA end casts doubt on the J call. Germline lookup yields CDR1 MNHNS and CDR2 SASEGT. This CDR3 comprises 14 residues.

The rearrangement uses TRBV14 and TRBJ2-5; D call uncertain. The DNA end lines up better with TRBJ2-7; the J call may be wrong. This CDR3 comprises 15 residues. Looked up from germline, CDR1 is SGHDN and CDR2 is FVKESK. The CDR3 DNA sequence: TGTGCCAGCAGCCAATTAAACAGCCAAAGCTACGAGCAGTACTTC. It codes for CASSQLNSQSYEQYF.

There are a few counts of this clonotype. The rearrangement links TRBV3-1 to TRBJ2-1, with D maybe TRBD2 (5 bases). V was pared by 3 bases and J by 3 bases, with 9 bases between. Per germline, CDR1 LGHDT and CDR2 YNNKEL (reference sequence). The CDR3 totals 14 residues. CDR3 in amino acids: CASSQLGNYNEQFF. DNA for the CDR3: TGTGCCAGCAGCCAGCTCGGGAACTACAATGAGCAGTTCTTC.

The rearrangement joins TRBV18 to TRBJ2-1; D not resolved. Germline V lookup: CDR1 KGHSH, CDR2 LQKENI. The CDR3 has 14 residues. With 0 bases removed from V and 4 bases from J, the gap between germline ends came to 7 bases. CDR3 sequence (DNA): TGTGCCAGCTCACCACCCCACAGATACAATGAGCAGTTCTTC. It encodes CASSPPHRYNEQFF.

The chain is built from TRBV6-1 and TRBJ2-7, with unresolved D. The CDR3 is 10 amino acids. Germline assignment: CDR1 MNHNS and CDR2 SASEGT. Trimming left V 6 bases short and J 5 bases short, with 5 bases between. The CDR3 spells CASRSHEQYF. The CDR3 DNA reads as TGTGCCAGCAGAAGTCACGAGCAGTACTTC.

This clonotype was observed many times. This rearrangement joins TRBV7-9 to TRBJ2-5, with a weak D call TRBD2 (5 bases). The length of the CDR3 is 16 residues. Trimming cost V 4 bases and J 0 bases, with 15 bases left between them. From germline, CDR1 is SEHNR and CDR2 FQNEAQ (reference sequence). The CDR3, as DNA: TGTGCCAGCAGCTCGCCACCTCCGGGGAACCAAGAGACCCAGTACTTC. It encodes CASSSPPPGNQETQYF.

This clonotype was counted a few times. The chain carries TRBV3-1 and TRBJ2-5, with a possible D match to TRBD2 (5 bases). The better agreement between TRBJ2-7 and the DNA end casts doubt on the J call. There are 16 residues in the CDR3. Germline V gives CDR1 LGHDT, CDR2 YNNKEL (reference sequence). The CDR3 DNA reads TGTGCCAGCAGCCAAGATCGGTGGGCTAGCCCCTACGAGCAGTACTTC. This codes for CASSQDRWASPYEQYF.

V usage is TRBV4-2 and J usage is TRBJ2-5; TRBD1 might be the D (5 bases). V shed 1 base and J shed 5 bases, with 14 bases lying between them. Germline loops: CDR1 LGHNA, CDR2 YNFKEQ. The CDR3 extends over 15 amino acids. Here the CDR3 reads CASSQVVGPGETQYF. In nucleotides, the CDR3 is TGTGCCAGCAGCCAAGTGGTGGGCCCAGGGGAGACCCAGTACTTC.

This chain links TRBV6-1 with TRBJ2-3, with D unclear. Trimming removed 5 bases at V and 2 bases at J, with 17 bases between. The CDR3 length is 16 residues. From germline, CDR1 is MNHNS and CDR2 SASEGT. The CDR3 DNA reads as TGTGCCAGCAGTATAACCCTAGTCGGCTCCACAGATACGCAGTATTTT. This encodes CASSITLVGSTDTQYF.

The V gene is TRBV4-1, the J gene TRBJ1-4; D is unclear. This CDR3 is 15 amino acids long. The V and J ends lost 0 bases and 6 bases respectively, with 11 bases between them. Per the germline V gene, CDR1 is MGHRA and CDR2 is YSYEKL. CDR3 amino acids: CASSQDRREDEKLFF. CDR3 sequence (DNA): TGCGCCAGCAGCCAAGATAGGAGGGAGGATGAAAAACTGTTTTTT.

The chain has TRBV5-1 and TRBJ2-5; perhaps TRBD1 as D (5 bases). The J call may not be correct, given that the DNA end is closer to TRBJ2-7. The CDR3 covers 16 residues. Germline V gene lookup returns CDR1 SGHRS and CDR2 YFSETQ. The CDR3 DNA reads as TGCGCCAGCAGCCCGGCGGCGACAGCCTCCTCCTACGAGCAGTACTTC. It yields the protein CASSPAATASSYEQYF.